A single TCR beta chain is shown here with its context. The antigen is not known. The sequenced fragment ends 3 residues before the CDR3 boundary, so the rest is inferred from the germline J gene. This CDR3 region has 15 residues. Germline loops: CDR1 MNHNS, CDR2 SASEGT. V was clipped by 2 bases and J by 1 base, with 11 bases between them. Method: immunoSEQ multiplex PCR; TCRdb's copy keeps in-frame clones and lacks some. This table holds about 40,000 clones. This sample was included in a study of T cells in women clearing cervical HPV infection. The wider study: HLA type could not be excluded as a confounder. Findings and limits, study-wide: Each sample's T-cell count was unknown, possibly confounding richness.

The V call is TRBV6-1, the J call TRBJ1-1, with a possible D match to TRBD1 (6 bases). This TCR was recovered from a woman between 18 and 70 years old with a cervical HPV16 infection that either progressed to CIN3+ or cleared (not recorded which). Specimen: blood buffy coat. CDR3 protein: CASSETLDRNTEAFF. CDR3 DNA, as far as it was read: TGTGCCAGCAGTGAAACTCTGGACAGGAACACTGAA.